A single sample gave rise to the 29 T cell receptor beta chains below, sequenced in a study of early T cells in non-severe SARS-CoV-2 infection. MiXCR was run by TCRdb on the 5' RACE reads, yielding one entry per CDR3 protein. The data show roughly 35,000 distinct CDR3 sequences, with around 5% seen just once and roughly 29% held by the top ten. Sequencing was performed on whole blood. The receptors shown here come from an adult who was a healthcare worker with PCR-confirmed SARS-CoV-2 infection or an uninfected control (not recorded which).

This rearrangement joins TRBV20-1 to TRBJ1-1; no clear D gene. Germline-derived CDR1 and CDR2 are DFQATT and SNEGSKA (reference sequence). The CDR3 contains 13 residues. V was shortened by 3 bases and J by 5 bases, with 13 bases between the two germline ends. CDR3 in DNA: TGCAGTGCTAGCCTCTCAGGTGGAACTGAAGCTTTCTTT. Protein: CSASLSGGTEAFF.

This clonotype was seen only a few times. J is TRBJ2-3 and V is TRBV5-1, with 12 positions matching TRBD2. There are 14 residues in the CDR3. Trimming at V came to 2 bases and at J to 6 bases, leaving 1 base not matched to a gene. The germline gives CDR1 SGHRS, CDR2 YFSETQ. In nucleotides, the CDR3 is TGCGCCAGCAGCTTAGGACTAGCGGGGGATACGCAGTATTTT. Translation gives CASSLGLAGDTQYF.

This clonotype was seen at least ten times. The chain is built from TRBV30 and TRBJ1-1, with 8 bases matching TRBD1. The CDR3 spans 13 residues. Per germline, CDR1 GTSNPN and CDR2 SVGIG (reference sequence). Unmatched junction bases numbered 3, after V lost 1 base and J lost 5 bases. CDR3 nucleotides: TGTGCCTGGAGTGAGACAGGGGTAACTGAAGCTTTCTTT. Amino acids: CAWSETGVTEAFF.

This clonotype appeared many times. The chain carries TRBV12-3 or TRBV12-4 and TRBJ1-2; D is unclear. The CDR3 spans 14 residues. V was pared by 7 bases and J by 2 bases, with 14 bases between. CDR3 residues: CASTPRVTNYGYTF. The DNA of the CDR3 is TGTGCCAGCACCCCCCGGGTTACAAACTATGGCTACACCTTC.

This clonotype was counted many times. The CDR3 coding sequence is TGCAGTGCTACCAGGGCGGATTCACCCCTCCACTTT. This translates into CSATRADSPLHF. This chain connects TRBV20-1 to TRBJ1-6; D perhaps matches TRBD1 (5 bases). The CDR3 is made up of 12 amino acids. CDR1 DFQATT and CDR2 SNEGSKA come from the germline V gene (reference sequence). The ends were cut back, 4 bases at V and 8 bases at J, with 9 bases in the middle.

This clonotype was seen many times. The rearrangement links TRBV20-1 to TRBJ2-3, with TRBD2 matching over 11 bases. The CDR3 loop spans 13 amino acids. Germline V CDR1 and CDR2: DFQATT, SNEGSKA (reference sequence). Trimming cost V 6 bases and J 6 bases; bases outside gene matches: 5. The CDR3 reads CSALAGGRDTQYF. The CDR3 region has the DNA TGCAGTGCATTAGCGGGGGGGCGGGATACGCAGTATTTT.

The sample holds many counts of this clonotype. The chain joins TRBV16 to TRBJ2-1; D remains ambiguous. CDR1 KGHSY and CDR2 FQNENV come from the germline V gene. The CDR3 covers 16 residues. V was trimmed by 0 bases and J by 0 bases, leaving 9 bases between them. The CDR3 nucleotides are TGTGCCAGCAGCCAATCGGTGTCGAGCTCCTACAATGAGCAGTTCTTC. Its translation: CASSQSVSSSYNEQFF.

This clonotype was seen many times. J is TRBJ2-5 and V is TRBV30, with TRBD2 as a possible D gene (5 bases). V was clipped by 4 bases and J by 5 bases, with 20 bases between them. Germline V CDR1 and CDR2: GTSNPN, SVGIG (reference sequence). The CDR3 contains 15 residues. The CDR3 nucleotides are TGTGCCTGGAAGTTTGGAGGTGCCTCGAGGGAGACCCAGTACTTC. Translating gives CAWKFGGASRETQYF.

This clonotype was observed at least ten times. The chain links TRBV12-3 or TRBV12-4 to TRBJ2-5; possible D gene TRBD2, 5 bases. The CDR3 loop spans 13 amino acids. Trimming shortened V by 7 bases and J by 9 bases, and 18 bases separated the two germline ends. The CDR3 loop reads CASTKVLQEAQYF. CDR3 coding DNA: TGTGCCAGCACCAAGGTGCTTCAGGAGGCCCAGTACTTC.

This clonotype was recorded at least ten times. V usage is TRBV20-1 and J usage is TRBJ2-5, with D perhaps TRBD2 (5 bases). This CDR3 has 12 residues. The germline gives CDR1 DFQATT, CDR2 SNEGSKA (reference sequence). CDR3 residues: CSGIPVQETQYF. CDR3 bases: TGCAGCGGGATCCCCGTACAAGAGACCCAGTACTTC.

A few counts support this clonotype. The chain has TRBV30 and TRBJ2-3; 13 bases fit TRBD2. The junction had 12 bases not matched to a gene; V was cut back by 8 bases and J by 4 bases. CDR1 and CDR2 (germline): GTSNPN, SVGIG (reference sequence). The CDR3 contains 16 residues. The CDR3 region has the DNA TGTGCCGGTACTAGCGGGGGGGCCGAAATCCCAGATACGCAGTATTTT. This translates into CAGTSGGAEIPDTQYF. The full variable domain, with the rest looked up from reference TRBV30 and TRBJ2-3, is SQTIHQWPATLVQPVGSPLSLECTVEGTSNPNLYWYRQAAGRGLQLLFYSVGIGQISSEVPQNLSASRPQDRQFILSSKKLLLSDSGFYLCAGTSGGAEIPDTQYFGPGTRLTVL.

This clonotype occurred many times. The rearrangement joins TRBV20-1 to TRBJ1-4; D gene ambiguous. CDR1 DFQATT and CDR2 SNEGSKA come from the germline V gene (reference sequence). The CDR3 length is 14 residues. The V and J ends lost 0 bases and 7 bases respectively, with 12 bases between them. The CDR3 loop reads CSARDGRSGEKLFF. DNA for the CDR3: TGCAGTGCTAGAGATGGTCGTAGCGGTGAAAAACTGTTTTTT.

This clonotype was detected many times. This chain uses TRBV12-3 or TRBV12-4 with TRBJ2-7, with a weak D call TRBD2 (6 bases). V was shortened by 0 bases and J by 3 bases, with 15 bases between the two germline ends. CDR3 length equals 16 residues. The CDR3 loop reads CASSLALAGLVYEQYF. The DNA for the CDR3 is TGTGCCAGCAGTTTAGCGCTTGCGGGGTTAGTCTACGAGCAGTACTTC.

This clonotype appeared many times. The rearrangement uses TRBV19 and TRBJ1-2, with TRBD1 identical over 9 bases. With V trimmed by 9 bases and J by 7 bases, 9 bases remained unmatched. The CDR3 is 13 residues long. CDR1 LNHDA and CDR2 SQIVND come from the germline V gene (reference sequence). CDR3 region: CASTPGTGFGYTF. CDR3 DNA sequence: TGTGCCAGCACACCCGGGACAGGGTTTGGCTACACCTTC.

Many counts were recorded for this clonotype. V is TRBV7-2 and J is TRBJ2-7, with 7 positions matching TRBD2. Germline V gene data show CDR1 as SGHTA and CDR2 as FQGNSA. The CDR3 is 14 amino acids. The ends lost 3 bases at V and 7 bases at J; junction bases unmatched: 9. The CDR3 loop reads CASSFPGGAGEQYF. DNA of the CDR3: TGTGCCAGCAGCTTCCCTGGGGGAGCGGGGGAGCAGTACTTC.

This clonotype was observed many times. V and J are TRBV11-2 and TRBJ2-2; 12 bases agree with TRBD2. This CDR3 is 18 amino acids long. V lost 0 bases, J lost 6 bases, and 8 bases stayed unmatched. Germline CDR1 SGHAT, CDR2 FQNNGV. This CDR3 reads CASSLDLLAGGRPGELFF. The CDR3 DNA follows: TGTGCCAGCAGCTTAGACCTACTAGCGGGAGGTCGCCCCGGGGAGCTGTTTTTT.

This clonotype appeared a few times. V gene TRBV4-2 combines with J gene TRBJ2-5; the D gene is possibly TRBD2 (7 bases). CDR1 LGHNA and CDR2 YNFKEQ come from the germline V gene. This CDR3 has 15 residues. V gave up 0 bases and J gave up 4 bases, with 12 bases separating them. The CDR3 region has the DNA TGTGCCAGCAGCCAAGAAGGGGGGGGGCCAGAGACCCAGTACTTC. Its protein product is CASSQEGGGPETQYF.

This clonotype was observed at least ten times. The genes are TRBV6-5 and TRBJ2-2; 11 nucleotides align to TRBD2. The CDR3 totals 14 residues. Germline trimming cut 8 bases from V and 8 bases from J; bases unmatched to any gene: 7. Germline assignment: CDR1 MNHEY and CDR2 SVGAGI. CDR3 loop: CASSGTSGYGELFF. The CDR3 DNA is TGTGCCAGCTCCGGGACTAGCGGATATGGGGAGCTGTTTTTT.

This clonotype was seen more than once but under ten times. The chain recombines TRBV6-2 or TRBV6-3 with TRBJ1-1; D gene uncertain. V was trimmed by 0 bases and J by 8 bases, leaving 13 bases between them. In germline, CDR1 is MNHEY, CDR2 SVGEGT. This CDR3 spans 14 amino acids. CDR3 amino acids: CASSYSQSRSEAFF. DNA of the CDR3: TGTGCCAGCAGTTACTCACAATCCCGAAGCGAAGCTTTCTTT.

In its sample, this clonotype was seen many times. The chain employs TRBV7-8 and TRBJ2-5; 10 nucleotides agree with TRBD2. V was pared by 4 bases and J by 3 bases, with 11 bases of the junction left unmatched. There are 17 residues in the CDR3. CDR1 is SGHVS, CDR2 FQNEAQ, per germline. CDR3 DNA: TGTGCCAGCAGCTCGAAGGTACTAGCGGGACAGAAAGAGACCCAGTACTTC. Translation gives CASSSKVLAGQKETQYF.

This clonotype was counted a few times. The rearrangement links TRBV4-2 to TRBJ2-5; D assignment may be TRBD1 or TRBD2 (5 bases each). The CDR3 is 16 residues long. From germline, CDR1 is LGHNA and CDR2 YNFKEQ. Trimming removed 1 base at V and 3 bases at J, with 15 bases between. CDR3 protein: CASSQGRGPSKETQYF. CDR3 in DNA: TGTGCCAGCAGCCAAGGACGGGGCCCATCGAAAGAGACCCAGTACTTC.

The chain uses TRBV5-1 and TRBJ1-2; 7 bases agree with TRBD1. V was clipped by 0 bases and J by 5 bases; unmatched bases: 10. Germline V gene lookup returns CDR1 SGHRS and CDR2 YFSETQ. The CDR3 is made up of 16 amino acids. The chain's CDR3 is CASSLDPPGQNYGYTF. In nucleotides, the CDR3 is TGCGCCAGCAGCTTGGACCCGCCGGGACAGAATTATGGCTACACCTTC.

The chain is built from TRBV4-2 and TRBJ2-7; D call uncertain. Germline V gene sequence: CDR1 LGHNA, CDR2 YNFKEQ. The CDR3 length is 15 residues. The germline V and J ends were trimmed by 1 base and 0 bases, with 10 bases remaining between them. As DNA, the CDR3 is TGTGCCAGCAGCCAAGCGGCGTCCTCCTCCTACGAGCAGTACTTC. Residues: CASSQAASSSYEQYF.

This chain uses TRBV7-3 with TRBJ2-5; a weak D match, TRBD2 (5 bases). Trimming stripped 5 bases from V and 3 bases from J, with 13 bases between. This CDR3 spans 14 amino acids. Germline V gene data show CDR1 as SGHTA and CDR2 as FQGTGA. CDR3 residues: CASSPNPGKETQYF. The CDR3 bases are TGTGCCAGCAGCCCCAACCCGGGAAAAGAGACCCAGTACTTC.

This clonotype showed up many times. V usage is TRBV7-9 and J usage is TRBJ2-7; 10 nucleotides line up with TRBD2. From germline, CDR1 is SEHNR and CDR2 FQNEAQ (reference sequence). Trimming cost V 3 bases and J 2 bases; bases outside gene matches: 4. CDR3 length: 15 amino acids. CDR3 in amino acids: CASSLLGLAAYEQYF. The CDR3 nucleotides read TGTGCCAGCAGCTTGTTAGGACTAGCGGCCTACGAGCAGTACTTC.

This clonotype turned up a few times. The J gene is TRBJ1-5, the V gene TRBV18; no reliable D call. The CDR3 runs 13 residues. The germline CDR1 and CDR2 sequences are KGHSH and LQKENI. V was clipped by 3 bases and J by 7 bases, with 10 bases between them. DNA of the CDR3: TGTGCCAGCTCACCCGGGGATGGGCAGCCCCAGCATTTT. Translated, it gives CASSPGDGQPQHF.

This clonotype showed up many times. The rearrangement uses TRBV19 and TRBJ1-5, with D tentatively TRBD1 (5 bases). Trimming took 3 bases from V and 3 from J, leaving 12 bases between them. From germline, CDR1 is LNHDA and CDR2 SQIVND (reference sequence). This CDR3 contains 15 residues. CDR3 DNA: TGTGCCAGTAGTATCACAGGAGGACTCAATCAGCCCCAGCATTTT. It yields the protein CASSITGGLNQPQHF.

In this sample, this clonotype turned up a few times. Mismatch with germline at one junction end may stem from a read error. The rearrangement uses TRBV7-3 and TRBJ1-1; TRBD1 is a possible D gene (5 bases). Germline values: CDR1 SGHTA, CDR2 FQGTGA. CDR3 length: 13 amino acids. The CDR3 loop is CASSLTVDTEAFF. The CDR3 nucleotides read TGTGCCAGCAGCTTAACCGTGGACACTGAAGCCTTCTTT.

This clonotype was seen more than once but under ten times. The junction shows a germline mismatch at one end, possibly a read error. The CDR3 nucleotides read TGTGCTAGCAACCGGGGCGCTATTGGGGGGGCCTACAATGAGCAGTTCTTC. The encoded protein is CASNRGAIGGAYNEQFF. The chain carries TRBV7-7 and TRBJ2-1, with 7 bases aligning to TRBD2. Germline CDR1 is SSHAT and CDR2 is FNYEAQ (reference sequence). The CDR3 runs to 17 residues.